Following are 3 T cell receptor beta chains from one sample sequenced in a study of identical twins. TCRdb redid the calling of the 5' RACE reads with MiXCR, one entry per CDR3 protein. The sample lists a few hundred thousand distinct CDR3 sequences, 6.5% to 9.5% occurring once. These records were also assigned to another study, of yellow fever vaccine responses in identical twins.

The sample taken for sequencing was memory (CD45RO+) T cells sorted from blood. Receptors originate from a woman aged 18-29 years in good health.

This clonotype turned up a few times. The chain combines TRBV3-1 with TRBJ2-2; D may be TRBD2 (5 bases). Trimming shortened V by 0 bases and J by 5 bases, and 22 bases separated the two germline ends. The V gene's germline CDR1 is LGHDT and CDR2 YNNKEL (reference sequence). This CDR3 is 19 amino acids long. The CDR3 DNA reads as TGTGCCAGCAGCCAAGATCGGGGTTACAATTATCGCGGGACCGGGGAGCTGTTTTTT. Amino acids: CASSQDRGYNYRGTGELFF.

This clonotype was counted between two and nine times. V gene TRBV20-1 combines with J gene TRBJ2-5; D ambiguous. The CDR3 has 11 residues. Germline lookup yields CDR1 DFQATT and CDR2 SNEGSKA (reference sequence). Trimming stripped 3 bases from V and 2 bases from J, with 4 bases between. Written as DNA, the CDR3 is TGCAGTGCTAGTGATCAAGAGACCCAGTACTTC. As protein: CSASDQETQYF.

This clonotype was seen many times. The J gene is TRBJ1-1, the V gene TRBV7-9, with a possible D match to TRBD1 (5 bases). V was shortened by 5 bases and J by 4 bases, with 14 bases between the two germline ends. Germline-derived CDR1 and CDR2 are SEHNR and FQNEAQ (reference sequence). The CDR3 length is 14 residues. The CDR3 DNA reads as TGTGCCAGCAGCGGGGGACTTTGGGCCACTGAAGCTTTCTTT. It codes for CASSGGLWATEAFF.